The 24 T cell receptor beta chains presented below share a single source sample, sequenced in a study of STAT5B mutations in CD4+ large granular lymphocyte leukemia. The table came from immunoSEQ multiplex PCR; TCRdb's copy has only in-frame clones and leaves some out. The table records 35,000 to 40,000 clones, approximately 85% of them present only once. Source material: CD4+ T cells from blood buffy coats. Receptors originate from a human donor in good health.

The rearrangement links TRBV19 to TRBJ2-1, with 7 bases aligning to TRBD2. Germline loops: CDR1 LNHDA, CDR2 SQIVND (reference sequence). The CDR3 spans 13 residues. V lost 5 bases and J lost 9; bases outside the gene matches: 7. The chain's CDR3 is CASSLGGPGEQFF. The CDR3 nucleotides are TGTGCCAGTAGTCTGGGAGGGCCCGGTGAGCAGTTCTTC.

The V and J genes are TRBV6-1 and TRBJ2-7, with D unclear. In germline, CDR1 is MNHNS, CDR2 SASEGT. The V end lost 7 bases, the J end lost 2 bases, and 12 bases lay between the germline ends. This CDR3 contains 13 residues. The CDR3 DNA is TGTGCCAGCAATCCCGGACCCACCTACGAGCAGTACTTC. It is translated as CASNPGPTYEQYF.

The chain has TRBV5-1 and TRBJ2-6; D is perhaps TRBD1 or TRBD2 (5 bases each). The germline V gene has CDR1 SGHRS and CDR2 YFSETQ. Between the trimmed V and J ends, which lost 4 bases and 4 bases, there was a span of 18 bases. This CDR3 is built from 17 residues. The chain's CDR3 is CASSPLPGTRGANVLTF. CDR3 DNA: TGCGCCAGCAGCCCACTCCCAGGGACGCGAGGGGCCAACGTCCTGACTTTC. The whole variable domain, filled in from reference TRBV5-1 and TRBJ2-6, reads KAGVTQTPRYLIKTRGQQVTLSCSPISGHRSVSWYQQTPGQGLQFLFEYFSETQRNKGNFPGRFSGRQFSNSRSEMNVSTLELGDSALYLCASSPLPGTRGANVLTFGAGSRLTVL.

The gene calls are TRBV7-2 and TRBJ2-5; no firm D call. The J call may not be correct, given that the DNA end is closer to TRBJ2-7. Germline CDR1 reads SGHTA; CDR2 reads FQGNSA. This CDR3 contains 13 residues. The CDR3, as DNA: TGTGCCAGCAGCTTCTCTACCTCCTACGAGCAGTACTTC. This codes for CASSFSTSYEQYF.

The chain recombines TRBV28 with TRBJ2-3, with TRBD2 as a possible D gene (6 bases). CDR3 length: 14 residues. With 6 bases removed from V and 2 bases from J, the gap between germline ends came to 12 bases. Germline assignment: CDR1 MDHEN and CDR2 SYDVKM. In nucleotides, the CDR3 is TGTGCCAGCAGCATCGGACTATTCACAGATACGCAGTATTTT. It translates to CASSIGLFTDTQYF. The full variable domain, with the rest looked up from reference TRBV28 and TRBJ2-3, is DVKVTQSSRYLVKRTGEKVFLECVQDMDHENMFWYRQDPGLGLRLIYFSYDVKMKEKGDIPEGYSVSREKKERFSLILESASTNQTSMYLCASSIGLFTDTQYFGPGTRLTVL.

This chain uses TRBV18 with TRBJ1-1; D might be TRBD1 (5 bases). The germline CDR1 and CDR2 sequences are KGHSH and LQKENI. V shed 5 bases and J shed 2 bases, with 12 bases lying between them. The CDR3 loop spans 14 amino acids. Here the CDR3 DNA reads TGTGCCAGCTCAAACAGCCAGGGAAACACTGAAGCTTTCTTT. Protein: CASSNSQGNTEAFF. The full variable domain, its missing parts supplied by reference TRBV18 and TRBJ1-1, is NAGVMQNPRHLVRRRGQEARLRCSPMKGHSHVYWYRQLPEEGLKFMVYLQKENIIDESGMPKERFSAEFPKEGPSILRIQQVVRGDSAAYFCASSNSQGNTEAFFGQGTRLTVV.

The chain employs TRBV14 and TRBJ1-1, with D maybe TRBD1 (5 bases). The V gene lost 5 bases and the J gene lost 1 base, with 14 bases spanning the gap. This CDR3 is built from 15 residues. From germline, CDR1 is SGHDN and CDR2 FVKESK. The CDR3 DNA reads TGTGCCAGCAGCGTGGACATGGACTGGAACACTGAAGCTTTCTTT. Its protein is CASSVDMDWNTEAFF.

This chain links TRBV4-2 with TRBJ1-3, with D tentatively TRBD1 (5 bases). Trimming left V 0 bases short and J 1 base short, with 7 bases between. CDR1 and CDR2 (germline): LGHNA, YNFKEQ. The CDR3 has 15 residues. The CDR3 DNA reads as TGTGCCAGCAGCCAAGAGGGGCAGTCTGGAAACACCATATATTTT. It specifies CASSQEGQSGNTIYF.

This chain joins TRBV10-3 and TRBJ2-7, with 9 positions matching TRBD1. The CDR3 totals 14 residues. The germline V gene has CDR1 ENHRY and CDR2 SYGVKD. V lost 11 bases and J lost 5; bases outside the gene matches: 13. CDR3 sequence (DNA): TGTGCCGTTCAGGAGGGGGACAGGGTCGACGAGCAGTACTTC. Its protein is CAVQEGDRVDEQYF.

The chain is built from TRBV5-1 and TRBJ1-1, with D possibly TRBD1 on 5 matching bases. Germline lookup yields CDR1 SGHRS and CDR2 YFSETQ. The CDR3 extends over 14 amino acids. V lost 6 bases and J lost 1, with 13 bases in between. The CDR3 nucleotides are TGCGCCAGCACTCACCAGGGTTCGAACACTGAAGCTTTCTTT. Amino acids: CASTHQGSNTEAFF.

DNA for the CDR3: TGTGCCAGTAGCGTACACCAAGAGACCCAGTACTTC. This codes for CASSVHQETQYF. The J gene is TRBJ2-5, the V gene TRBV19; D is uncertain. This CDR3 contains 12 residues. The V end was cut by 6 bases, the J end by 0 bases, with 5 bases between. The germline gives CDR1 LNHDA, CDR2 SQIVND (reference sequence).

DNA for the CDR3: TGCGCCAGCAGCTCCCTAGCGGGAGGATGGAATGAGCAGTTCTTC. This codes for CASSSLAGGWNEQFF. The chain carries TRBV5-1 and TRBJ2-1, with 11 bases identical to TRBD2. V lost 3 bases, J lost 7 bases, and 6 bases stayed unmatched. Germline CDR1 SGHRS, CDR2 YFSETQ. This CDR3 is built from 15 residues.

This clone was recorded a few times. J is TRBJ1-2 and V is TRBV28; weak D call: TRBD1 (6 bases). CDR3 length: 16 residues. CDR1 and CDR2 from the germline V gene are MDHEN and SYDVKM. V lost 8 bases and J lost 4, with 23 bases in between. The CDR3 DNA reads as TGTGCCAGCTTACTAACGTGGGGGCCCCAGGGCTATGGCTACACCTTC. Residues: CASLLTWGPQGYGYTF.

The V call is TRBV6-5, the J call TRBJ1-1, with D possibly matching TRBD1 (6 bases). V was pared by 2 bases and J by 4 bases, with 17 bases between. The CDR3 covers 16 residues. Germline V gene lookup returns CDR1 MNHEY and CDR2 SVGAGI. CDR3 residues: CASSYHRVPGVTEAFF. CDR3 coding DNA: TGTGCCAGCAGTTACCACAGGGTTCCGGGTGTCACTGAAGCTTTCTTT.

J is TRBJ2-5 and V is TRBV6-1; 7 nucleotides line up with TRBD1. The CDR3 is made up of 14 amino acids. Trimming cost V 5 bases and J 2 bases; bases outside gene matches: 5. From germline, CDR1 is MNHNS and CDR2 SASEGT. Here the CDR3 DNA reads TGTGCCAGCAGTTGGACAGGAATTCAAGAGACCCAGTACTTC. This encodes CASSWTGIQETQYF.

Only a few counts were recorded for this clone. The J gene is TRBJ2-1, the V gene TRBV7-3, with D perhaps being TRBD1 or TRBD2 (5 bases each). Germline-derived CDR1 and CDR2 are SGHTA and FQGTGA. Trimming cost V 0 bases and J 6 bases, with 9 bases left between them. CDR3 length: 14 amino acids. CDR3 sequence reads: CASSLTRDGNEQFF. In nucleotides, the CDR3 is TGTGCCAGCAGCTTAACGAGGGACGGCAATGAGCAGTTCTTC.

V gene TRBV9 combines with J gene TRBJ2-5; 8 nucleotides line up with TRBD2. The V and J ends lost 4 bases and 5 bases, in that order; junction bases with no gene match: 10. This CDR3 is 15 amino acids long. The germline V gene has CDR1 SGDLS and CDR2 YYNGEE. The DNA of the CDR3 is TGTGCCAGCAGCTCGCAGCGGGAGTCAGGGGAGACCCAGTACTTC. Its protein is CASSSQRESGETQYF. The complete variable domain, with remaining parts taken from reference TRBV9 and TRBJ2-5, reads DSGVTQTPKHLITATGQRVTLRCSPRSGDLSVYWYQQSLDQGLQFLIQYYNGEERAKGNILERFSAQQFPDLHSELNLSSLELGDSALYFCASSSQRESGETQYFGPGTRLLVL.

This clone was recorded a few times. The chain recombines TRBV9 with TRBJ2-7; maybe TRBD2 (7 bases). The V end was cut by 4 bases, the J end by 3 bases, with 17 bases between. There are 15 residues in the CDR3. Germline loops: CDR1 SGDLS, CDR2 YYNGEE. The CDR3 DNA reads as TGTGCCAGCAGCCCCGGGGAGGGACAATTCTACGAGCAGTACTTC. Residues: CASSPGEGQFYEQYF. The whole variable domain, remainder taken from reference TRBV9 and TRBJ2-7, is DSGVTQTPKHLITATGQRVTLRCSPRSGDLSVYWYQQSLDQGLQFLIQYYNGEERAKGNILERFSAQQFPDLHSELNLSSLELGDSALYFCASSPGEGQFYEQYFGPGTRLTVT.

The chain is built from TRBV19 and TRBJ2-5, with 8 bases that match TRBD1. The CDR3 spans 17 residues. Trimming removed 6 bases from V and 5 bases from J; junction bases left unmatched: 17. Per germline, CDR1 LNHDA and CDR2 SQIVND (reference sequence). CDR3 nucleotide sequence: TGTGCCAGTAGCTCACGGACAGGGCCGTTTTTACGGGAGACCCAGTACTTC. Translated, it gives CASSSRTGPFLRETQYF.

The gene calls are TRBV11-2 and TRBJ1-6, with D possibly being TRBD1 (6 bases). V gave up 5 bases and J gave up 10 bases, with 12 bases separating them. The CDR3 is made up of 13 amino acids. Germline V gene sequence: CDR1 SGHAT, CDR2 FQNNGV. The CDR3 sequence is CASSPPTGSPLHF. The CDR3 DNA reads TGTGCCAGCAGCCCCCCGACAGGCTCACCCCTCCACTTT.

The chain has TRBV5-8 and TRBJ2-7; the match to TRBD1 covers 7 bases. V lost 4 bases, J lost 6 bases, and 7 bases stayed unmatched. The CDR3 is 13 amino acids. The germline gives CDR1 SGHTS, CDR2 YDEGEE. CDR3 DNA: TGTGCCAGCAGCCTGACCAACAGGGGCGAGCAGTACTTC. Protein product: CASSLTNRGEQYF.

The chain combines TRBV25-1 with TRBJ2-1; no firm D call. V was shortened by 4 bases and J by 6 bases, with 7 bases between the two germline ends. The CDR3 is 12 amino acids. Germline CDR1 reads MGHDK; CDR2 reads SYGVNS. The CDR3 region has the DNA TGTGCCAGCAGTGGCCTTGGCAATGAGCAGTTCTTC. The encoded protein is CASSGLGNEQFF.

This chain connects TRBV5-6 to TRBJ1-2; unclear D gene. Germline CDR1 and CDR2: SGHDT and YYEEEE. Trimming cost V 2 bases and J 7 bases, with 15 bases left between them. This CDR3 is 14 amino acids long. Here the CDR3 reads CASSLRGASGGYTF. CDR3 coding DNA: TGTGCCAGCAGCTTAAGAGGAGCTAGTGGTGGCTACACCTTC.

The V call is TRBV28, the J call TRBJ1-1; D is possibly TRBD1 (6 bases). Per germline, CDR1 MDHEN and CDR2 SYDVKM. The CDR3 runs 14 residues. Trimming pared 5 bases from V and 5 bases from J, leaving 15 bases between. CDR3: CASSPPGAGTEAFF. CDR3 bases: TGTGCCAGCAGTCCCCCGGGGGCAGGGACTGAAGCTTTCTTT.